This T cell receptor (beta chain) derives from a study of T cell responses to AZD1222 COVID-19 vaccine. Study findings and constraints: When two AZD1222 doses had been given, Spike-specific TCR breadth and depth rose.

This clone was counted once. The target antigen is unknown. Profiled with immunoSEQ multiplex PCR; TCRdb holds only in-frame clones, not every one. The profile shows about 270,000 clones, 90% to 95% of them singletons. This CDR3 spans 14 amino acids. V was pared by 5 bases and J by 2 bases, with 3 bases of the junction left unmatched. Germline V gene lookup returns CDR1 SEHNR and CDR2 FQNEAQ (reference sequence). The source material was peripheral blood, sampled 28 days after the second AZD1222 dose. The receptor was derived from an adult who received the AZD1222 COVID-19 vaccine. The V call is TRBV7-9, the J call TRBJ1-5; 7 bases match TRBD1. The CDR3 region has the DNA TGTGCCAGCAGCACCGGGACAGGCAATCAGCCCCAGCATTTT. It specifies CASSTGTGNQPQHF. The full variable domain, with the rest looked up from reference TRBV7-9 and TRBJ1-5, is DTGVSQNPRHKITKRGQNVTFRCDPISEHNRLYWYRQTLGQGPEFLTYFQNEAQLEKSRLLSDRFSAERPKGSFSTLEIQRTEQGDSAMYLCASSTGTGNQPQHFGDGTRLSIL.